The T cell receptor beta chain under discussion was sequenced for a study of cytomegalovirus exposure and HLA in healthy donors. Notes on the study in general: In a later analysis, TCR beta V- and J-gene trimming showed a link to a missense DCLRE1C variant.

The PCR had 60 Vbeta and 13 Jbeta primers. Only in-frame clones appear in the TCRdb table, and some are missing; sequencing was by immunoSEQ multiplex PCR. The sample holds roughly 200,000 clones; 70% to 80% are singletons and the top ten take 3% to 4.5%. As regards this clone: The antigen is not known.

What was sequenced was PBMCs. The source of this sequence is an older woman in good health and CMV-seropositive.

CDR3 amino acids: CASSLAGVYGYTF. CDR3 bases: TGTGCCAGCAGCTTAGCAGGGGTCTATGGCTACACCTTC. This rearrangement joins TRBV7-9 to TRBJ1-2; tentative D call: TRBD1 (5 bases). This CDR3 region has 13 residues. V was pared by 0 bases and J by 4 bases, with 6 bases between. Per the germline V gene, CDR1 is SEHNR and CDR2 is FQNEAQ (reference sequence).